The sequence of this T cell receptor beta chain was determined in a study of T cell repertoires in cytomegalovirus infection. Study as a whole: The public TCR beta signatures pointed to both CMV infection and matching HLA type. Study-wide results and caveats: HLA-C-restricted CMV clonotypes gave the most frequent clonotype in two of eight donors. Frequencies of public TCR beta families were cumulated, and this identified carriers of CMV plus the relevant HLA.

Germline trimming cut 2 bases from V and 5 bases from J; bases unmatched to any gene: 14. Germline CDR1 is DFQATT and CDR2 is SNEGSKA (reference sequence). This CDR3 is built from 16 residues. This clonotype showed up just a few times. Antigen: not known. One entry per CDR3 protein results from TCRdb running MiXCR on the reads. Counted here are 150,000 to 200,000 distinct CDR3 sequences, 15% to 20% occurring once; the ten biggest clones make up around 3.1%. This sequence joins TRBV20-1 and TRBJ1-2; 7 nucleotides align to TRBD1. This receptor was taken from a human donor in good health (CMV status not recorded). Some clones in this sample may be carry-over from other donors' samples. Sequencing was performed on PBMCs. The CDR3 bases are TGCAGTGCTAGAACGATTCGGACAGGCGCGTCGTATGGCTACACCTTC. This translates into CSARTIRTGASYGYTF.